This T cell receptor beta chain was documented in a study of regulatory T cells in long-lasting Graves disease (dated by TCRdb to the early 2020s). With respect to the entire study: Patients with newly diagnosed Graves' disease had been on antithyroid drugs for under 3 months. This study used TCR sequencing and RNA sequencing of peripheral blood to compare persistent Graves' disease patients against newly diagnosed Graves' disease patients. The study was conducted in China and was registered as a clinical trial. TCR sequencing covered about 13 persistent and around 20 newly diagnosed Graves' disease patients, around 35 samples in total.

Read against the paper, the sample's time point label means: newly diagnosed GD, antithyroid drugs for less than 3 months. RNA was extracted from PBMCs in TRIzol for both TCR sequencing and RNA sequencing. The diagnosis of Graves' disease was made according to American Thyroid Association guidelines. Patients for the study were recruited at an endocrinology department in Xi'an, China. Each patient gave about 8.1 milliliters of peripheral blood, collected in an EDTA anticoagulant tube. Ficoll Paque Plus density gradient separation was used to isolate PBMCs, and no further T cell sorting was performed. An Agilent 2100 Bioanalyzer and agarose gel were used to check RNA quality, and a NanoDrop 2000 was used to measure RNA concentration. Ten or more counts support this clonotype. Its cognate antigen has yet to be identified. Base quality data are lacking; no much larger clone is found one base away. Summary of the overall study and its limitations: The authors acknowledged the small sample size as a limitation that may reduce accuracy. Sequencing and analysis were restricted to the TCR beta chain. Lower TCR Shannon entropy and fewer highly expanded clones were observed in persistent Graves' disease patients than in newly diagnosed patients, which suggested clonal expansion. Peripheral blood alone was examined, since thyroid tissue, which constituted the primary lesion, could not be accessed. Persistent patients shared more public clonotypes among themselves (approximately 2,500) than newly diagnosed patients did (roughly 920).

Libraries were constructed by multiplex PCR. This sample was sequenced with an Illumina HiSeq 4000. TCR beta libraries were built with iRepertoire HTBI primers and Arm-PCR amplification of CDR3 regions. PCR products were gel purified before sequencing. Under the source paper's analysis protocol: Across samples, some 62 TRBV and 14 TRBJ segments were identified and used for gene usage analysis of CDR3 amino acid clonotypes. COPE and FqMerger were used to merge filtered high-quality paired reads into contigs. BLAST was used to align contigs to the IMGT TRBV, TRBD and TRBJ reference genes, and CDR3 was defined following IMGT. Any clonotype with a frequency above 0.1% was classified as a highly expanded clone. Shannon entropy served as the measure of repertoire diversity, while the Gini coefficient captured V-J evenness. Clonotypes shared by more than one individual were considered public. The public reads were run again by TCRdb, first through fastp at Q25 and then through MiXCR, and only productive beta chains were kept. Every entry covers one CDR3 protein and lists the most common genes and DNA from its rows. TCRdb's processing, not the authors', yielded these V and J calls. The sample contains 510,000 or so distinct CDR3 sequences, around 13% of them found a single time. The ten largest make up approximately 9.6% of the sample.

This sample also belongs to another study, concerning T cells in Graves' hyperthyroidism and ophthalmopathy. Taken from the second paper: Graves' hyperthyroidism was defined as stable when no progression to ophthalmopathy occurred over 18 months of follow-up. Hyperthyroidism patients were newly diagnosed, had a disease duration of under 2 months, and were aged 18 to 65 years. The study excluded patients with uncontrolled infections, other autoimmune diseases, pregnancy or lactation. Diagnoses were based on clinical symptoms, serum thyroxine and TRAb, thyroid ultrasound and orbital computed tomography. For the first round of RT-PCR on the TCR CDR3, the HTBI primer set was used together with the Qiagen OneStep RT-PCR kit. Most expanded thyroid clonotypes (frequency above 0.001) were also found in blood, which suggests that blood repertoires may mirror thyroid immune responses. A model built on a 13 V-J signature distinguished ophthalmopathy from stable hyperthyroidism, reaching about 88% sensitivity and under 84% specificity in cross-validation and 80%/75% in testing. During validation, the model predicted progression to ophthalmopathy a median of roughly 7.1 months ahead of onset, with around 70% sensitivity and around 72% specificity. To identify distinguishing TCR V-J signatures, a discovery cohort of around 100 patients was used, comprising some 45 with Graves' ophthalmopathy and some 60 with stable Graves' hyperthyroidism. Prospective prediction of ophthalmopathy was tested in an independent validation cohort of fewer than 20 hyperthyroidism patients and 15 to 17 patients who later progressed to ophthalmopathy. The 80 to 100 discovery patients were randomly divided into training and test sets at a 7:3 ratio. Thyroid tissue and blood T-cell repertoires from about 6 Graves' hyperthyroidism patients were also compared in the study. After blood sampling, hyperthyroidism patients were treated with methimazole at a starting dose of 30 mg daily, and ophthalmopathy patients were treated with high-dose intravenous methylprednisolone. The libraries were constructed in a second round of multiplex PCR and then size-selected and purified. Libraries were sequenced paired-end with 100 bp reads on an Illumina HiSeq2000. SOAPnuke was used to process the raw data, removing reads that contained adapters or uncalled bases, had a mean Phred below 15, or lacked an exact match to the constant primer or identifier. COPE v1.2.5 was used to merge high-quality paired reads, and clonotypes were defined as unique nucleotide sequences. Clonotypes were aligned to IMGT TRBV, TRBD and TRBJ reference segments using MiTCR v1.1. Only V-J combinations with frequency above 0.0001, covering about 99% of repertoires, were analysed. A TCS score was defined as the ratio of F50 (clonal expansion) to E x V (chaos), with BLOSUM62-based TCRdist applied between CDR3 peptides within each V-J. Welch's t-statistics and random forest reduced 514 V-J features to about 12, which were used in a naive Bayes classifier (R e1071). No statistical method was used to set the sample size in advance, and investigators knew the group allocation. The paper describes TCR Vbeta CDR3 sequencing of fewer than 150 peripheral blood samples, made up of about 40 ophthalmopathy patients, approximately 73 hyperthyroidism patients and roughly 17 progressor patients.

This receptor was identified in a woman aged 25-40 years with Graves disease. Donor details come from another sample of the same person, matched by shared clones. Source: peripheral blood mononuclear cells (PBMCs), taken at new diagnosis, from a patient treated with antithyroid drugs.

The CDR3 protein is CASSYGTSGSYEQYF. The DNA is TGTGCCAGCAGTTACGGGACTAGCGGGAGCTACGAGCAGTACTTC. The chain joins TRBV6-5 to TRBJ2-7; TRBD2 fits 14 bases in the junction. CDR1 and CDR2 are read off the germline V gene as MNHEY and SVGAGI. The CDR3, cysteine through phenylalanine, is 15 amino acids long. Only CDR3 DNA is held: 45 bases, read in frame from base 1. V loses 2 bases at its end and J loses 3 bases; junction bases beyond the gene matches: 0.